This is a list of T cell receptor beta chains from one sample in a study of Graves' ophthalmopathy and Graves' hyperthyroidism. TCRdb analysed the multiplex PCR reads with MiXCR anew, one entry per CDR3 protein. Of roughly 410,000 distinct CDR3 sequences detected, over 15% appear once; the ten largest clones hold 5.5% to 7%. Sequences were obtained from peripheral blood. The receptors come from a woman aged 18-29 years with stable Graves' hyperthyroidism. Both conserved end residues are part of each CDR3. The D gene is left open where the match is weak. Clone size is stated in some rows and not others, as once, few, many or a class when expanded.

clone_size | d_call | j_call | v_call | cdr3_nt | cdr3_aa
many | - | TRBJ1-1 | TRBV6-5 | TGTGCCAGCAGTTACTCAGAGGAGACTGAAGCTTTCTTT | CASSYSEETEAFF
many | - | TRBJ1-6 | TRBV6-1 | TGTGCCAGCAGTCAGGGATATAATTCACCCCTCCACTTT | CASSQGYNSPLHF
few | - | TRBJ2-7 | TRBV19 | TGTGCCAGTAGTATCTCCCCGGGGGGACAGATCTACGAGCAGTACTTC | CASSISPGGQIYEQYF
few | - | TRBJ2-7 | TRBV4-2 | TGTGCCAGCAGCCAAGAGGCAACCGGGGGCTTCGACGAGCAGTACTTC | CASSQEATGGFDEQYF
many | - | TRBJ1-2 | TRBV29-1 | TGCAGCGTTGAAACAGGAACCATCAGTGGCTACACCTTC | CSVETGTISGYTF
few | - | TRBJ1-5 | TRBV7-8 | TGTGCCAGCAGTCCAAGGTTGGGATACAATCAGCCCCAGCATTTT | CASSPRLGYNQPQHF
few | TRBD2 | TRBJ2-5 | TRBV27 | TGTGCCAGCAGTTTATCTGGGGGGGAAGAGACCCAGTACTTC | CASSLSGGEETQYF
- | TRBD1 | TRBJ1-2 | TRBV6-1 | TGTGCCAGCAGTGAGGGACAGGGGATCCTCTATGGCTACACCTTC | CASSEGQGILYGYTF
many | - | TRBJ1-2 | TRBV25-1 | TGTGCCAGCAGTGCCAGGGTTGGCGGCTACACCTTC | CASSARVGGYTF
many | TRBD1 | TRBJ2-7 | TRBV5-1 | TGCGCCAGCAGCTTGGCGACAGGGGGGTCCTACGAGCAGTACTTC | CASSLATGGSYEQYF
many | - | TRBJ1-6 | TRBV19 | TGTGCCAGTAGTATCAGGACGGTCTTTCAAGGGAATTCACCCCTCCACTTT | CASSIRTVFQGNSPLHF
many | - | TRBJ1-1 | TRBV7-2 | TGTGCCAGCAGCTTAGGAGCAGGCATGAACACTGAAGCTTTCTTT | CASSLGAGMNTEAFF
many | TRBD1 | TRBJ1-2 | TRBV5-5 | TGTGCCAGCAGCTTGGAGGGACAGGGGGGCTATGGCTACACCTTC | CASSLEGQGGYGYTF
- | TRBD1 | TRBJ2-7 | TRBV12-3/TRBV12-4 | TGTGCCAGCAGTTTAGCGGCGGACAGGGCCTACGAGCAGTACTTC | CASSLAADRAYEQYF
many | - | TRBJ1-2 | TRBV6-1 | TGTGCCAGCAGTGAACGGGGTTACTATGGCTACACCTTC | CASSERGYYGYTF
many | - | TRBJ2-2 | TRBV7-9 | TGTGCCAGCAGCGGAATCGGGACTCCCGGGGAGCTGTTTTTT | CASSGIGTPGELFF
few | - | TRBJ2-2 | TRBV2 | TGTGCCAGCAGTGAAAAGGCCCGGGCCGGGGAGCTGTTTTTT | CASSEKARAGELFF
- | TRBD1 | TRBJ1-1 | TRBV6-5 | TGTGCCAGCAGTACATCGACAGGGGCAGCTTTCTTT | CASSTSTGAAFF
many | - | TRBJ1-5 | TRBV28 | TGTGCCAGCAATCGGGTTATCAATCAGCCCCAGCATTTT | CASNRVINQPQHF
- | TRBD1 | TRBJ2-5 | TRBV5-4 | TGTGCCAGCAACCCCGGATTTACAGGGGGCGAAGAGACCCAGTACTTC | CASNPGFTGGEETQYF
few | - | TRBJ2-2 | TRBV11-2 | TGTGCCAGCAGCTTAACTTCGCTGTCGTTGATCACCGGGGAGCTGTTTTTT | CASSLTSLSLITGELFF
many | - | TRBJ2-7 | TRBV12-3/TRBV12-4 | TGTGCCAGCAGCCTGAACCAGGGGGGCTCCTACGAGCAGTACTTC | CASSLNQGGSYEQYF
many | TRBD1 | TRBJ1-1 | TRBV9 | TGTGCCAGCAGCGTAACCGGGACAGGGGCTGAAGCTTTCTTT | CASSVTGTGAEAFF
many | - | TRBJ2-7 | TRBV7-2 | TGTGCCAGCAGCTTGGGCCGGATAGTGTACGAGCAGTACTTC | CASSLGRIVYEQYF
many | - | TRBJ1-1 | TRBV6-2/TRBV6-3 | TGTGCCAGCAGGTCGGAGGGTTATCTGAACACTGAAGCTTTCTTT | CASRSEGYLNTEAFF
many | TRBD1 | TRBJ1-1 | TRBV9 | TGTGCCAGCAGCGTAGCCACAGGGGCCACTGAAGCTTTCTTT | CASSVATGATEAFF
many | TRBD1 | TRBJ2-7 | TRBV28 | TGTGCCAGCAGGAAAGGGACAGCCTACGAGCAGTACTTC | CASRKGTAYEQYF
many | - | TRBJ1-2 | TRBV19 | TGTGCCAGTAGAGTCCGGGAGAATGGCTACACCTTC | CASRVRENGYTF
many | TRBD1 | TRBJ2-7 | TRBV6-5 | TGTGCCAGCAGTTACTCGCAGGTCCGGGACAGATACTACGAGCAGTACTTC | CASSYSQVRDRYYEQYF
many | TRBD1 | TRBJ2-7 | TRBV6-1 | TGTGCCAGCAGGCCCGGACAGGGGAACCCCTACGAGCAGTACTTC | CASRPGQGNPYEQYF
many | - | TRBJ1-1 | TRBV11-2 | TGTGCCAGCATCCGTGGACGGGGGAACACTGAAGCTTTCTTT | CASIRGRGNTEAFF
many | - | TRBJ1-1 | TRBV20-1 | TGCAGTGCTAAGGGTATGAACACTGAAGCTTTCTTT | CSAKGMNTEAFF
many | TRBD2 | TRBJ2-7 | TRBV19 | TGTGCCAGTAGCGGGGGGGACCTTAACTACGAGCAGTACTTC | CASSGGDLNYEQYF
few | - | TRBJ2-4 | TRBV24-1 | TGTGCCACCAGTGAACCCGGGAAAAACATTCAGTACTTC | CATSEPGKNIQYF
many | - | TRBJ1-1 | TRBV12-3/TRBV12-4 | TGTGCCAGCAGTTTTCGGATGAGAGGGCCAGCTTTCTTT | CASSFRMRGPAFF
few | - | TRBJ2-4 | TRBV7-9 | TGTGCCAGCAGCCGTACCCGTGGGGACATTCAGTACTTC | CASSRTRGDIQYF
few | - | TRBJ1-6 | TRBV3-1 | TGTGCCAGCAGCCAAGAGGGCTCCGGGACCAACTTTTCACCCCTCCACTTT | CASSQEGSGTNFSPLHF
many | - | TRBJ1-5 | TRBV12-5 | TGTGCTAGTGCCTTTACAGGGTCCAATCAGCCCCAGCATTTT | CASAFTGSNQPQHF
many | - | TRBJ1-2 | TRBV6-5 | TGTGCCAGCAGTCCTCGAGGGAGTATAGGCTACACCTTC | CASSPRGSIGYTF
once | TRBD1 | TRBJ1-5 | TRBV5-1 | TGCGCCAGCAGCCCAGGGACAGAGAATCAGCCCCAGCATTTT | CASSPGTENQPQHF
few | - | TRBJ2-7 | TRBV14 | TGTGCCAGCAGCCGAAAAAGACGGACAGTAGATGAGCAGTACTTC | CASSRKRRTVDEQYF
- | - | TRBJ1-4 | TRBV6-1 | TGTGCCAGCAGTGAAACGGGAGGGGGAGGGAGTGAAAAACTGTTTTTT | CASSETGGGGSEKLFF
once | - | TRBJ1-1 | TRBV7-3 | TGTGCCAGCAGCTTAGGGGGATCGGGGGATGCTTTCTTT | CASSLGGSGDAFF
- | - | TRBJ1-1 | TRBV6-4 | TGTGCCAGCAGTACTACAGGGAACACTGAAGCTTGCTTT | CASSTTGNTEACF
many | - | TRBJ2-5 | TRBV5-1 | TGCGCCAGCAGCTTGGAGGGCCGACGACAAGAGACCCAGTACTTC | CASSLEGRRQETQYF
many | - | TRBJ2-5 | TRBV20-1 | TGCAGTGCCCCTACGGGTCCCGGGACCCAGTACTTC | CSAPTGPGTQYF
many | - | TRBJ1-1 | TRBV7-9 | TGTGCCAGCAGCTTACAGGACATTGCGAACACTGAAGCTTTCTTT | CASSLQDIANTEAFF
many | TRBD1 | TRBJ2-4 | TRBV12-3/TRBV12-4 | TGTGCCAGCAGTTTTCGAGGGACAGGACCGACAATAGCCAAAAACATTCAGTACTTC | CASSFRGTGPTIAKNIQYF
many | TRBD1 | TRBJ1-2 | TRBV20-1 | TGCAGTGCAGAAAGGACAGGGGGCCGACAGAATAACTATGGCTACACCTTC | CSAERTGGRQNNYGYTF
few | TRBD2 | TRBJ2-2 | TRBV5-1 | TGCGCCAGCAGCAAAGGACTAGGGGCCGGGGAGCTGTTTTTT | CASSKGLGAGELFF
many | TRBD1 | TRBJ1-1 | TRBV19 | TGTGCCAGGACAGGGACGGTACGGTTCTCCACTGAAGCTTTCTTT | CARTGTVRFSTEAFF
few | - | TRBJ2-5 | TRBV5-1 | TGCGCCAGCAGCTTGGAGACCCAAGAGGAGACCCAGTACTTC | CASSLETQEETQYF
many | - | TRBJ2-2 | TRBV11-1 | TGTGCCAGCAGCTTAGGGCGTGGGGCTCTGTACACCGGGGAGCTGTTTTTT | CASSLGRGALYTGELFF
many | TRBD1 | TRBJ1-1 | TRBV6-1 | TGTGCCAGCAGTGCCCGGGACAGGGGCTTGAACACTGAAGCTTTCTTT | CASSARDRGLNTEAFF
many | TRBD1 | TRBJ2-5 | TRBV7-2 | TGTGCCAGCAGCCGAATGGGAGGGACAGGGGGATGGAGGGAGACCCAGTACTTC | CASSRMGGTGGWRETQYF
many | TRBD2 | TRBJ2-7 | TRBV20-1 | TGCAGTGCTGGGGGACTAGCGGGGCCAAGCTACGAGCAGTACTTC | CSAGGLAGPSYEQYF
- | TRBD2 | TRBJ2-4 | TRBV7-9 | TGTGCCAGCAGCTTAGATTCTAGCGGCTTTCAGTACTTC | CASSLDSSGFQYF
- | - | TRBJ1-1 | TRBV27 | TGTGCCAGCAGTTTATATGGGGTGAACACTGAAGCTTTCTTT | CASSLYGVNTEAFF
many | - | TRBJ2-7 | TRBV2 | TGTGCCAGCAGTGAGTGGCAGAATCCCTACTTC | CASSEWQNPYF